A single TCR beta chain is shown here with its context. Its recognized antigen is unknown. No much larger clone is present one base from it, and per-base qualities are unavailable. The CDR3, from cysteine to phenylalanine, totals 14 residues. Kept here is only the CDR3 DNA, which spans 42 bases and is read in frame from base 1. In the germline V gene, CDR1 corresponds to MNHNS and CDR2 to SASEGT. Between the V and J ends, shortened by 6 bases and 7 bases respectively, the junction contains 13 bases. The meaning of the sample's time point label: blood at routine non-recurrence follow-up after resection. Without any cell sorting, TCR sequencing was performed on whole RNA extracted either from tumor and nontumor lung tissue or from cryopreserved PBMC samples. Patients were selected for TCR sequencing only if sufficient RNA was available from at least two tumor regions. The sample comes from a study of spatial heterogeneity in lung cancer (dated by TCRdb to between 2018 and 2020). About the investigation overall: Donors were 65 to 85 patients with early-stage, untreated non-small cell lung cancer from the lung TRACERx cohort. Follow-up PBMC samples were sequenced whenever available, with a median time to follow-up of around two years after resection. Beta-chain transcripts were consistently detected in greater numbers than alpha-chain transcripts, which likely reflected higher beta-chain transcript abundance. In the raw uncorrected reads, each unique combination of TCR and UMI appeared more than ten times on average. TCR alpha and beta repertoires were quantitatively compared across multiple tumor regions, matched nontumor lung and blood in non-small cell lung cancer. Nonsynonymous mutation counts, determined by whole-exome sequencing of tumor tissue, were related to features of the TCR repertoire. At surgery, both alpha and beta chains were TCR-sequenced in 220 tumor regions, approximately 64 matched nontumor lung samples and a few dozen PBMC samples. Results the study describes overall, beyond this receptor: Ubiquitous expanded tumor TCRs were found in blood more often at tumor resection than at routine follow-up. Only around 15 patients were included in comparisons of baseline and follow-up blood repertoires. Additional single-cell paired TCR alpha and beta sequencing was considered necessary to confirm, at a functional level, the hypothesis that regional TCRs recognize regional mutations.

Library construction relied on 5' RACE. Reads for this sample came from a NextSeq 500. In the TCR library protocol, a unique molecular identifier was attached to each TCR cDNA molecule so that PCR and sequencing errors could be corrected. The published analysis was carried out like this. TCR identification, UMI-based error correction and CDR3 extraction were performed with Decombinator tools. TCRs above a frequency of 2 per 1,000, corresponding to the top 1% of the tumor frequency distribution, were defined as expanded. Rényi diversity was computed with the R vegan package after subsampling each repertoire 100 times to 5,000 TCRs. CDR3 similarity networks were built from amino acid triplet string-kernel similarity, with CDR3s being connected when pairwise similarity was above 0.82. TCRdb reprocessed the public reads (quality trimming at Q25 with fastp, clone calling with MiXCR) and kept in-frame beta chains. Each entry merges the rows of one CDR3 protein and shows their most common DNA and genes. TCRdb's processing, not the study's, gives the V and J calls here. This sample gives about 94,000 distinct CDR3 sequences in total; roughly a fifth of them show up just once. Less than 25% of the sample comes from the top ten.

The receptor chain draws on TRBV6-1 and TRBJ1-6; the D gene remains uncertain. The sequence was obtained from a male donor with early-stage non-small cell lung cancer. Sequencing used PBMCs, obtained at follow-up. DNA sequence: TGTGCCAGCAGGACATCTCAAGTGAATTCACCCCTCCACTTT. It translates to CASRTSQVNSPLHF.